This record covers a single T cell receptor beta chain. Its antigen is unidentified. The study ran its PCR with 60 Vbeta and 13 Jbeta primers. The repertoire was sequenced with immunoSEQ multiplex PCR; TCRdb's copy has only in-frame clones and lacks some. The sample holds approximately 110,000 clones, 74% seen once. This sample was included in a study of cytomegalovirus exposure and HLA in healthy donors. The CDR3 runs to 14 residues. The V and J ends lost 4 bases and 8 bases respectively, with 16 bases between them. Per the germline V gene, CDR1 is SGHRS and CDR2 is YFSETQ. Notes on the study in general: V- and J-gene trimming of TCR beta was linked (in a later analysis) to a missense DCLRE1C variant. Near-uniform donor sequencing depth was presumed by presence/absence analyses.

The gene calls are TRBV5-1 and TRBJ2-1, with D perhaps matching TRBD1 (6 bases). This receptor was obtained from a man aged 45-65 years in good health and CMV-seropositive. Sequences were obtained from PBMCs. This CDR3 reads CASSLGEGVDEQFF. CDR3 in DNA: TGCGCCAGCAGCCTGGGAGAGGGGGTGGATGAGCAGTTCTTC.